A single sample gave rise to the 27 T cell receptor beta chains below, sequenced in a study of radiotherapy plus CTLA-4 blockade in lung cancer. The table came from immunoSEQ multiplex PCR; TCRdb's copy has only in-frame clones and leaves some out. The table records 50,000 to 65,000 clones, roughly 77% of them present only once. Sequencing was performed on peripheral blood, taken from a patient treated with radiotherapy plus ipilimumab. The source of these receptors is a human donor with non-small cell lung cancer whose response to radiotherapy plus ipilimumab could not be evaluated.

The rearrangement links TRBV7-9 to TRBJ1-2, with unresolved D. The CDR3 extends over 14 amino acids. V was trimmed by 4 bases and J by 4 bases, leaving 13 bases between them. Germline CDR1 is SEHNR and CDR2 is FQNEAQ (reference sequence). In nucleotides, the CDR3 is TGTGCCAGCAGCTCCCGCCCCGGCGGCTATGGCTACACCTTC. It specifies CASSSRPGGYGYTF.

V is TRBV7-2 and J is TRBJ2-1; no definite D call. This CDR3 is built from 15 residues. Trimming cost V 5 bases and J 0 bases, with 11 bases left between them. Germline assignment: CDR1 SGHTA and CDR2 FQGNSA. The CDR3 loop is CASSLDTASYNEQFF. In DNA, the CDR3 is TGTGCCAGCAGCCTCGACACGGCCTCCTACAATGAGCAGTTCTTC.

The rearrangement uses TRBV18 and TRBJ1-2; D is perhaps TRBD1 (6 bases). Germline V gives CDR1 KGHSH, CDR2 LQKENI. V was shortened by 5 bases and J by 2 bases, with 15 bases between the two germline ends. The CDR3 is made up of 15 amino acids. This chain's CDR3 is CASSEYDTGNYGYTF. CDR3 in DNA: TGTGCCAGCTCAGAATACGACACAGGGAACTATGGCTACACCTTC.

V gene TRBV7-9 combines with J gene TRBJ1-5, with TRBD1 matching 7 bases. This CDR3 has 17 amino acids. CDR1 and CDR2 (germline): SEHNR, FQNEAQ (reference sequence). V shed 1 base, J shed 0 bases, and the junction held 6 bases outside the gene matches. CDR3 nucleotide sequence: TGTGCCAGCAGCTTAGGCGGCGGGGACAGTAGCAATCAGCCCCAGCATTTT. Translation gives CASSLGGGDSSNQPQHF.

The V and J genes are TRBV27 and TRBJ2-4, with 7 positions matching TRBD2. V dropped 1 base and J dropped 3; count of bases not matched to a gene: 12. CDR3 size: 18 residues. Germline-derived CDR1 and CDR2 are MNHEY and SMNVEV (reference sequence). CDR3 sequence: CASSLLVGEGLGKNIQYF. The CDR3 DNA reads TGTGCCAGCAGTTTATTAGTTGGGGAGGGGTTAGGCAAAAACATTCAGTACTTC.

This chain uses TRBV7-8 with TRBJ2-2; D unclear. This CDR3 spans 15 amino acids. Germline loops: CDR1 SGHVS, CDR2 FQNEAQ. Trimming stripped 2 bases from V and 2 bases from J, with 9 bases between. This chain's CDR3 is CASSLNKLNTGELFF. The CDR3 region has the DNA TGTGCCAGCAGCTTAAATAAACTAAACACCGGGGAGCTGTTTTTT.

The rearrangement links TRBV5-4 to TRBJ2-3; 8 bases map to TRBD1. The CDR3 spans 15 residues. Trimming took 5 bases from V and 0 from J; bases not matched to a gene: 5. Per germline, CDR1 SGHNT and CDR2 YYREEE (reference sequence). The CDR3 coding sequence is TGTGCCAGCAGGGATAGGACAGGGAGCACAGATACGCAGTATTTT. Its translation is CASRDRTGSTDTQYF.

As DNA, the CDR3 is TGTGCCAGCAGCTTAGCTCAGGGGAGACAAGAGACCCAGTACTTC. This translates into CASSLAQGRQETQYF. This sequence joins TRBV7-2 and TRBJ2-5; possibly TRBD1 for D (6 bases). The CDR3 covers 15 residues. V was trimmed by 0 bases and J by 2 bases, leaving 10 bases between them. Germline V gives CDR1 SGHTA, CDR2 FQGNSA.

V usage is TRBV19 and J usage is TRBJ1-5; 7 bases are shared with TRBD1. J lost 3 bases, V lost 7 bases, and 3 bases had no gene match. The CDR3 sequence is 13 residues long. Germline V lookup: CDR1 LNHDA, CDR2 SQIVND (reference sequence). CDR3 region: CASKTGYNQPQHF. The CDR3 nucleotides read TGTGCCAGTAAGACAGGGTACAATCAGCCCCAGCATTTT.

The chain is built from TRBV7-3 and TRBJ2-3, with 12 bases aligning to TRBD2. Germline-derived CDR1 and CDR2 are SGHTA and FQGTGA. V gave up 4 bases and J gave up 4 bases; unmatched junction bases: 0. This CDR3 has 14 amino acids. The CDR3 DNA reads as TGTGCCAGCAGCTCTAGCGGGAGGGCAGATACGCAGTATTTT. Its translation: CASSSSGRADTQYF.

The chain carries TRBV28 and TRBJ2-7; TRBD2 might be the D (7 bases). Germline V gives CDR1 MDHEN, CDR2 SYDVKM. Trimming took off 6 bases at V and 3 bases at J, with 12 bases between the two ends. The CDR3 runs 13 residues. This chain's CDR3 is CASSPGGGYEQYF. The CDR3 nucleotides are TGTGCCAGCAGCCCGGGGGGCGGCTACGAGCAGTACTTC.

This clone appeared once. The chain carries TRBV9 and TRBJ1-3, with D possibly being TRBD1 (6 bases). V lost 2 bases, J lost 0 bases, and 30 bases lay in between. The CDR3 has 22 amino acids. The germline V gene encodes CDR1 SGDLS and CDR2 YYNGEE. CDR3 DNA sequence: TGTGCCAGCAGCGTGAGGTCCCACAGGAGCTGGACAGCAGGTATCTCTGGAAACACCATATATTTT. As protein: CASSVRSHRSWTAGISGNTIYF.

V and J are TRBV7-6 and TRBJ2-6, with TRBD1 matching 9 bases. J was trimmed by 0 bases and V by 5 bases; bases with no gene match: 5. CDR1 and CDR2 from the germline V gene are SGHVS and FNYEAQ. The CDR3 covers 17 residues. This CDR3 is CASSKGQGNSGANVLTF. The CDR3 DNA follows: TGTGCCAGCAGCAAGGGACAGGGCAACTCTGGGGCCAACGTCCTGACTTTC.

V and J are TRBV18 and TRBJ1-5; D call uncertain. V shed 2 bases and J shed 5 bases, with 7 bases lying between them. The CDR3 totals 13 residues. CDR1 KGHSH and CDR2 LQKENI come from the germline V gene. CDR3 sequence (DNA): TGTGCCAGCTCACCAATATCGGATCAGCCCCAGCATTTT. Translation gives CASSPISDQPQHF.

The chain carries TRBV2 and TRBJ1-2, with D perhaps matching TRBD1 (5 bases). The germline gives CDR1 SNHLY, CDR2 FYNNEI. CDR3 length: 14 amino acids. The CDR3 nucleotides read TGTGCTAACTCGGTAGGGGCGAGGAGTTATGGCTACACCTTC. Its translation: CANSVGARSYGYTF.

The CDR3 DNA is TGTGCCAGCAGTTACGGACAGAGCACAGATACGCAGTATTTT. Its protein is CASSYGQSTDTQYF. The gene calls are TRBV6-5 and TRBJ2-3, with a tentative D call TRBD1 (6 bases). V lost 2 bases and J 0 bases, leaving 6 bases between the germline ends. CDR3 length equals 14 residues. Germline V CDR1 and CDR2: MNHEY, SVGAGI.

The CDR3 region is CASSRRDTDTQYF. In DNA, the CDR3 is TGTGCCAGCAGTCGACGGGACACAGATACGCAGTATTTT. J is TRBJ2-3 and V is TRBV6-1; a possible D gene is TRBD2 (5 bases). Trimming pared 5 bases from V and 2 bases from J, leaving 8 bases between. There are 13 residues in the CDR3. Looked up from germline, CDR1 is MNHNS and CDR2 is SASEGT.

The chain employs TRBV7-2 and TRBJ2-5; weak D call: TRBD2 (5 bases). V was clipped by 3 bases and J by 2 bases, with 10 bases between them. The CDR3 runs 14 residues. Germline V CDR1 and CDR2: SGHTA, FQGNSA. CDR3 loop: CASSFNTGQETQYF. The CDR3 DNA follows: TGTGCCAGCAGCTTTAATACGGGACAAGAGACCCAGTACTTC.

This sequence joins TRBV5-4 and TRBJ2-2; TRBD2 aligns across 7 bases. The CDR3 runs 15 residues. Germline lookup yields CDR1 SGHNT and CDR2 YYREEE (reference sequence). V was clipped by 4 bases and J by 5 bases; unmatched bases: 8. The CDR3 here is CASSLSGLQTGELFF. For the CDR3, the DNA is TGTGCCAGCAGCCTGTCGGGACTACAGACCGGGGAGCTGTTTTTT.

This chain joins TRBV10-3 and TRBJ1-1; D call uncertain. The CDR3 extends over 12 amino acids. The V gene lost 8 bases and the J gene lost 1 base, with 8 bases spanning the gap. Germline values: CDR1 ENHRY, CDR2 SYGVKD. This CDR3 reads CAIGQSNTEAFF. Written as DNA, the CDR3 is TGTGCCATCGGGCAGTCGAACACTGAAGCTTTCTTT.

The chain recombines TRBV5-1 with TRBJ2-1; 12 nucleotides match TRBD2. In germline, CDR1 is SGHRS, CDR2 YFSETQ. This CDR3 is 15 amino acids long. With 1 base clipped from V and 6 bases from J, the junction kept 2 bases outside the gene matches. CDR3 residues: CASSLTLAGGNEQFF. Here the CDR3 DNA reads TGCGCCAGCAGCTTGACACTAGCGGGAGGCAATGAGCAGTTCTTC.

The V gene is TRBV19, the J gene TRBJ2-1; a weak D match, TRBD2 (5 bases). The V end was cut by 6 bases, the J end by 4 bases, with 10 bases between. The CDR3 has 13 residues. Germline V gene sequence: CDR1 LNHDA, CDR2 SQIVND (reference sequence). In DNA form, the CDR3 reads TGTGCCAGTAGATCGACGGGGTACAATGAGCAGTTCTTC. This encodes CASRSTGYNEQFF.

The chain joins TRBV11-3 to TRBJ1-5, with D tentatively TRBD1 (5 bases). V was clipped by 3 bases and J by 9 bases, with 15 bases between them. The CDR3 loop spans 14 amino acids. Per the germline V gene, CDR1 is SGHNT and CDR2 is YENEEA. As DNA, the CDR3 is TGTGCCAGCAGCTTTCTGCCAGGGATTTGGCCCCAGCATTTT. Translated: CASSFLPGIWPQHF.

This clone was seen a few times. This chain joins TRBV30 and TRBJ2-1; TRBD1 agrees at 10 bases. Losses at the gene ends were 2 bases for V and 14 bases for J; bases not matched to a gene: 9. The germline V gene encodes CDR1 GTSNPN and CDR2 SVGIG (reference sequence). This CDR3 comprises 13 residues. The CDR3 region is CAWSPTWTGGEFF. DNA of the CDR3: TGTGCCTGGAGTCCAACCTGGACAGGGGGTGAGTTCTTC. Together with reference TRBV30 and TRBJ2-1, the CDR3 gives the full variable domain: SQTIHQWPATLVQPVGSPLSLECTVEGTSNPNLYWYRQAAGRGLQLLFYSVGIGQISSEVPQNLSASRPQDRQFILSSKKLLLSDSGFYLCAWSPTWTGGEFFGPGTRLTVL.

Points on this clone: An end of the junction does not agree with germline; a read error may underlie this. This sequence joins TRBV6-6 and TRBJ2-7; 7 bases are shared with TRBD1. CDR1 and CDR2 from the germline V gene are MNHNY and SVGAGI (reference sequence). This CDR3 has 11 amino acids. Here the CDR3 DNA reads TGTGCCAGCAGGTCTACAGGGGCCGACGACTTC. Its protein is CASRSTGADDF.

Here the CDR3 DNA reads TGTGCCAGCAGCTTGGATGAGGGACAGGGGGCCACCGGGGAGCTGTTTTTT. Its translation: CASSLDEGQGATGELFF. The chain has TRBV7-8 and TRBJ2-2; the match to TRBD1 covers 12 bases. The CDR3 runs 17 residues. Germline CDR1 reads SGHVS; CDR2 reads FQNEAQ. V shed 3 bases and J 4 bases; nucleotides not matched to a gene: 6.

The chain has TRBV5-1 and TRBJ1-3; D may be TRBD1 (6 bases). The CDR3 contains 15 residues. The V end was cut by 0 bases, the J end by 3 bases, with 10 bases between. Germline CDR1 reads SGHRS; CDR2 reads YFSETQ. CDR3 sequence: CASSLDRARGNTIYF. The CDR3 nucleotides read TGCGCCAGCAGCTTGGACAGGGCGCGTGGAAACACCATATATTTT.